The source of this T cell receptor (beta chain) is a study of T-cell reconstitution after alpha-beta-depleted transplantation in children. This clonotype was detected a few times. The junction does not match germline at one end; this may be a read error. It was with unique molecular identifiers that the TCRbeta library was prepared. MiXCR, run by TCRdb on the PCR reads, gives a single entry per CDR3 protein. The sample has more than 150,000 distinct CDR3 sequences, just over 14% seen once. Germline lookup yields CDR1 SSHAT and CDR2 FNYEAQ (reference sequence). CDR3 length: 14 amino acids. The receptor's source is a human donor who donated a stem cell graft to a child with acute lymphoblastic leukemia. The chain is built from TRBV7-7 and TRBJ2-2, with a tentative D call TRBD1 (6 bases). The sequencing used PBMCs from the stem cell graft donor, collected from the stem cell graft. Here the CDR3 DNA reads TGTGCTAGCAGCTTTAACAGGGACACCGGGGAGCTGTTTTTT. It yields the protein CASSFNRDTGELFF.